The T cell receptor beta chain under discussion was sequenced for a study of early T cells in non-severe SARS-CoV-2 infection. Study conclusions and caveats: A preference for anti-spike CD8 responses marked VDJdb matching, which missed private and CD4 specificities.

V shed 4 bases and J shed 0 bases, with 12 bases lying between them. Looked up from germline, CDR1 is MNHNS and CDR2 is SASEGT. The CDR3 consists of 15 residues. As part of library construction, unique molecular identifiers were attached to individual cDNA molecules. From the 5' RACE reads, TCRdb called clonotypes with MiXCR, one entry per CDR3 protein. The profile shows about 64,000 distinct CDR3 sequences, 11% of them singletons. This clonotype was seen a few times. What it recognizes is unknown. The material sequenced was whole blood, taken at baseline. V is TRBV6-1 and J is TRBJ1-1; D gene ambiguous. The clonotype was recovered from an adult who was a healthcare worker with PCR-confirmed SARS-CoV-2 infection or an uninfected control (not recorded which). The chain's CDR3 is CASSAGSQMNTEAFF. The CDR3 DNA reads TGTGCCAGCAGTGCAGGCAGCCAGATGAACACTGAAGCTTTCTTT.